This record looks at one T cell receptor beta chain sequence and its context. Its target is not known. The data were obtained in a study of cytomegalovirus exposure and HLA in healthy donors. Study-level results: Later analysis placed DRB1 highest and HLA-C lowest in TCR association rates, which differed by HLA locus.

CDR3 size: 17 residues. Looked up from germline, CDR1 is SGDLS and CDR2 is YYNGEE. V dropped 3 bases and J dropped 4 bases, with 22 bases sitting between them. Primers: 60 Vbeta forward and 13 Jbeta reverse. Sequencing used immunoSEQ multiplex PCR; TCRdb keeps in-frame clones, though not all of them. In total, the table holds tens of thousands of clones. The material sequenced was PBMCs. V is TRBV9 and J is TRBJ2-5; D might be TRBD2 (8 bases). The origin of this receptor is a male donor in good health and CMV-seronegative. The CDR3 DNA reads TGTGCCAGCAGCGCCCGGGGGGGACAGCGGGATCGAGAGACCCAGTACTTC. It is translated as CASSARGGQRDRETQYF. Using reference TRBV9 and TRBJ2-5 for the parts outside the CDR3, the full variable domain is DSGVTQTPKHLITATGQRVTLRCSPRSGDLSVYWYQQSLDQGLQFLIQYYNGEERAKGNILERFSAQQFPDLHSELNLSSLELGDSALYFCASSARGGQRDRETQYFGPGTRLLVL.